One and the same sample provided the 28 T cell receptor beta chains below, sequenced in a study of response to subunit inactivated influenza vaccine. TCRdb analysed the RT-PCR reads with MiXCR anew, one entry per CDR3 protein. The sample includes 430,000 or so distinct CDR3 sequences, 11% of them seen just once. The input for sequencing was PBMCs from blood, taken roughly 47 days after vaccination. The receptor source for this set is a man in his forties or fifties who received an inactivated influenza vaccine.

This clonotype came up a few times. V and J are TRBV7-8 and TRBJ2-6, with D hard to call. Germline-derived CDR1 and CDR2 are SGHVS and FQNEAQ. The CDR3 runs 16 residues. V shed 5 bases and J shed 4 bases, with 15 bases lying between them. This CDR3 is CASSLRPTGGANVLTF. As DNA, the CDR3 is TGTGCCAGCAGCCTGCGTCCTACTGGCGGGGCCAACGTCCTGACTTTC.

For the CDR3, the DNA is TGCGCCAGCAGCGACCGGGACACGAACACCGGGGAGCTGTTTTTT. Its translation: CASSDRDTNTGELFF. J is TRBJ2-2 and V is TRBV5-1; maybe TRBD1 (6 bases). The germline V gene has CDR1 SGHRS and CDR2 YFSETQ. V was pared by 4 bases and J by 0 bases, with 10 bases between. The CDR3 loop spans 15 amino acids.

This clonotype was recorded at least ten times. J is TRBJ2-7 and V is TRBV5-1, with D unclear. The V end was cut by 0 bases, the J end by 0 bases, with 7 bases between. The CDR3 has 14 residues. The germline V gene has CDR1 SGHRS and CDR2 YFSETQ. CDR3 in amino acids: CASSLARNSYEQYF. DNA of the CDR3: TGCGCCAGCAGCTTGGCCCGGAACTCCTACGAGCAGTACTTC.

Only a few counts were recorded for this clonotype. The rearrangement joins TRBV14 to TRBJ2-2; D remains ambiguous. The CDR3 spans 13 residues. CDR1 SGHDN and CDR2 FVKESK come from the germline V gene. Trimming removed 1 base at V and 6 bases at J, with 6 bases between. The CDR3 bases are TGTGCCAGCAGCCAAGTTAGATCCGGGGAGCTGTTTTTT. Translated: CASSQVRSGELFF.

This chain joins TRBV7-9 and TRBJ2-1; D uncertain. V lost 7 bases and J 6 bases, leaving 7 bases between the germline ends. This CDR3 is 11 amino acids long. The germline CDR1 and CDR2 sequences are SEHNR and FQNEAQ (reference sequence). CDR3 DNA: TGTGCCAGCACCCCATCCAATGAGCAGTTCTTC. Translated, it gives CASTPSNEQFF.

This clonotype was detected a few times. The genes are TRBV20-1 and TRBJ2-1; D ambiguous. V was clipped by 1 base and J by 2 bases, with 21 bases between them. The CDR3 totals 18 residues. Germline V gene sequence: CDR1 DFQATT, CDR2 SNEGSKA (reference sequence). The CDR3 is CSARVIPGGGEAYNEQFF. CDR3 in DNA: TGCAGTGCTAGAGTCATTCCCGGCGGTGGAGAGGCCTACAATGAGCAGTTCTTC.

This clonotype has a count of ten or more. The chain employs TRBV12-3 or TRBV12-4 and TRBJ2-7, with D possibly matching TRBD1 (6 bases). The ends were cut back, 5 bases at V and 8 bases at J, with 19 bases in the middle. The CDR3 spans 14 residues. The CDR3 sequence: CASSLRTVAQQQYF. In DNA form, the CDR3 reads TGTGCCAGCAGTCTACGGACAGTGGCCCAGCAGCAGTACTTC.

The chain employs TRBV7-2 and TRBJ2-4; the match to TRBD1 covers 7 bases. Unmatched junction bases numbered 8, after V lost 0 bases and J lost 15 bases. Germline V gene data show CDR1 as SGHTA and CDR2 as FQGNSA. CDR3 length equals 13 residues. The CDR3 is CASSLARGSQWYF. CDR3 sequence (DNA): TGTGCCAGCAGCTTAGCCAGGGGGAGCCAGTGGTACTTC.

This clonotype occurred many times. The CDR3 is CATSDGRQGETQYF. The CDR3, as DNA: TGTGCCACCAGTGATGGGAGACAGGGTGAGACCCAGTACTTC. V is TRBV24-1 and J is TRBJ2-5, with TRBD1 matching over 7 bases. V lost 3 bases to trimming and J lost 5 bases; unmatched junction nucleotides: 5. CDR3 length: 14 residues. The germline CDR1 and CDR2 sequences are KGHDR and SFDVKD.

The chain is built from TRBV7-2 and TRBJ2-3; 8 positions agree with TRBD1. V lost 2 bases and J lost 8; bases outside the gene matches: 6. The CDR3 is 14 residues long. Germline V gives CDR1 SGHTA, CDR2 FQGNSA. The CDR3 protein is CASSLSQGASTQYF. The CDR3 coding sequence is TGTGCCAGCAGCTTAAGTCAGGGGGCGAGTACGCAGTATTTT.

The chain has TRBV9 and TRBJ2-3; no reliable D call. V was shortened by 0 bases and J by 3 bases, with 11 bases between the two germline ends. CDR3 length: 15 residues. Per the germline V gene, CDR1 is SGDLS and CDR2 is YYNGEE. The CDR3 sequence is CASSVATTATDTQYF. CDR3 DNA sequence: TGTGCCAGCAGCGTAGCGACGACGGCTACAGATACGCAGTATTTT.

This clonotype was observed many times. The chain couples TRBV10-3 to TRBJ2-2; no reliable D call. CDR1 and CDR2 (germline): ENHRY, SYGVKD. This CDR3 spans 11 amino acids. The V gene lost 5 bases and the J gene lost 6 bases, with 4 bases spanning the gap. The CDR3 sequence: CAISLAGELFF. DNA of the CDR3: TGTGCCATCAGTCTTGCCGGGGAGCTGTTTTTT.

This clonotype was found many times. The chain has TRBV24-1 and TRBJ2-5, with D maybe TRBD2 (6 bases). Trimming shortened V by 7 bases and J by 5 bases, and 13 bases separated the two germline ends. CDR3 length equals 13 residues. Germline V lookup: CDR1 KGHDR, CDR2 SFDVKD. CDR3 in amino acids: CATRSGAGETQYF. DNA for the CDR3: TGTGCCACCAGGTCGGGAGCTGGGGAGACCCAGTACTTC.

This clonotype was observed a few times. The V and J genes are TRBV5-6 and TRBJ2-7; no firm D call. Germline-derived CDR1 and CDR2 are SGHDT and YYEEEE. There are 14 residues in the CDR3. The V end lost 1 base, the J end lost 3 bases, and 11 bases lay between the germline ends. The CDR3 sequence is CASSLSPGLYEQYF. In nucleotides, the CDR3 is TGTGCCAGCAGCTTGAGTCCGGGCCTCTACGAGCAGTACTTC. The full variable domain, rest sourced from reference TRBV5-6 and TRBJ2-7, is DAGVTQSPTHLIKTRGQQVTLRCSPKSGHDTVSWYQQALGQGPQFIFQYYEEEERQRGNFPDRFSGHQFPNYSSELNVNALLLGDSALYLCASSLSPGLYEQYFGPGTRLTVT.

The rearrangement uses TRBV5-5 and TRBJ1-2; 7 positions agree with TRBD1. This CDR3 contains 15 residues. The V and J ends lost 3 bases and 0 bases, in that order; junction bases with no gene match: 5. The germline gives CDR1 SGHKS, CDR2 YYEKEE (reference sequence). CDR3 protein: CASSSGTASNYGYTF. CDR3 bases: TGTGCCAGCAGCTCCGGGACAGCCTCTAACTATGGCTACACCTTC.

CDR3 protein: CASSLVLAGGYEQFF. CDR3 sequence (DNA): TGTGCCAGCAGCTTAGTACTAGCGGGAGGTTATGAGCAGTTCTTC. The V call is TRBV7-2, the J call TRBJ2-1; 12 bases are a match to TRBD2. This CDR3 spans 15 amino acids. V shed 1 base, J shed 8 bases, and the junction held 3 bases outside the gene matches. CDR1 is SGHTA and CDR2 is FQGNSA in the germline V gene.

This clonotype has at least ten counts. This sequence joins TRBV11-2 and TRBJ2-1; D possibly corresponds to TRBD1 (6 bases). CDR1 and CDR2 from the germline V gene are SGHAT and FQNNGV. Trimming removed 5 bases at V and 2 bases at J, with 13 bases between. CDR3 size: 15 residues. CDR3 sequence reads: CASSLLQGTYNEQFF. CDR3 DNA sequence: TGTGCCAGCAGCCTGCTACAGGGTACCTACAATGAGCAGTTCTTC.

Ten or more counts support this clonotype. The chain is built from TRBV20-1 and TRBJ2-7, with D possibly called TRBD1 or TRBD2 (5 bases each). V was pared by 0 bases and J by 0 bases, with 15 bases between. Germline V lookup: CDR1 DFQATT, CDR2 SNEGSKA (reference sequence). The CDR3 extends over 16 amino acids. In DNA form, the CDR3 reads TGCAGTGCTAGAGACCCCGGGACGGGAAGCTCCTACGAGCAGTACTTC. Translation gives CSARDPGTGSSYEQYF.

This clonotype was detected only a few times. This chain uses TRBV12-3 or TRBV12-4 with TRBJ1-1; D is possibly TRBD1 (5 bases). The CDR3 has 17 residues. Trimming cost V 4 bases and J 0 bases, with 18 bases left between them. This chain's CDR3 is CASSSPLKAGLNTEAFF. In DNA form, the CDR3 reads TGTGCCAGCAGTTCCCCCCTGAAGGCAGGGTTGAACACTGAAGCTTTCTTT.

This clonotype was observed at least ten times. The genes are TRBV2 and TRBJ2-7; the match to TRBD2 covers 9 bases. The junction had 5 bases not matched to a gene; V was cut back by 8 bases and J by 3 bases. Germline V gene lookup returns CDR1 SNHLY and CDR2 FYNNEI. The CDR3 runs 13 residues. Written as DNA, the CDR3 is TGTGCCAGCGGACGACTAGCGGACTACGAGCAGTACTTC. Translating it yields CASGRLADYEQYF.

At least ten counts were recorded for this clonotype. J is TRBJ2-1 and V is TRBV5-5; 9 nucleotides match TRBD1. Trimming cost V 4 bases and J 3 bases; bases outside gene matches: 5. CDR3 length: 15 residues. The germline CDR1 and CDR2 sequences are SGHKS and YYEKEE (reference sequence). CDR3: CASSPGTGYYNEQFF. The CDR3 nucleotides are TGTGCCAGCAGCCCGGGGACAGGGTACTACAATGAGCAGTTCTTC.

This chain links TRBV20-1 with TRBJ1-2, with a weak D call TRBD1 (5 bases). Per the germline V gene, CDR1 is DFQATT and CDR2 is SNEGSKA (reference sequence). The germline V and J ends were trimmed by 4 bases and 2 bases, with 14 bases remaining between them. The CDR3 is made up of 14 amino acids. The CDR3: CSATPTGPNYGYTF. The CDR3 DNA sequence: TGCAGTGCTACACCAACGGGACCGAACTATGGCTACACCTTC.

This clonotype was observed a few times. This sequence joins TRBV29-1 and TRBJ1-3; 7 positions agree with TRBD1. Germline V gene sequence: CDR1 SQVTM, CDR2 ANQGSEA. V shed 6 bases, J shed 15 bases, and the junction held 2 bases outside the gene matches. The CDR3 is 8 residues long. CDR3 loop: CSVRTGYF. CDR3 coding DNA: TGCAGCGTCCGGACAGGATATTTT. Full variable domain (missing parts from reference TRBV29-1 and TRBJ1-3): SAVISQKPSRDICQRGTSLTIQCQVDSQVTMMFWYRQQPGQSLTLIATANQGSEATYESGFVIDKFPISRPNLTFSTLTVSNMSPEDSSIYLCSVRTGYFGEGSWLTVV.

This clonotype was detected many times. This chain joins TRBV9 and TRBJ1-1; D ambiguous. This CDR3 is 14 amino acids long. V lost 3 bases and J 1 base, leaving 10 bases between the germline ends. Germline lookup yields CDR1 SGDLS and CDR2 YYNGEE. CDR3: CASSGGLENTEAFF. The DNA of the CDR3 is TGTGCCAGCAGCGGTGGGTTGGAGAACACTGAAGCTTTCTTT.

The gene calls are TRBV12-3 or TRBV12-4 and TRBJ2-5, with D possibly TRBD2 on 6 matching bases. The length of the CDR3 is 16 residues. Deletions cut 6 bases from V and 1 base from J, with 18 bases between. CDR3 nucleotides: TGTGCCAGCAGCACCCCTGGGGGAGGACTCCAAGAGACCCAGTACTTC. Its protein is CASSTPGGGLQETQYF.

This clonotype was observed many times. The chain has TRBV3-1 and TRBJ2-3; D tentatively fits TRBD1 or TRBD2 (5 bases each). Germline-derived CDR1 and CDR2 are LGHDT and YNNKEL (reference sequence). There are 16 residues in the CDR3. V dropped 0 bases and J dropped 5 bases, with 15 bases sitting between them. CDR3 sequence: CASSQDRDPLVDTQYF. The CDR3 DNA sequence: TGTGCCAGCAGCCAAGACAGGGACCCCTTAGTAGATACGCAGTATTTT.

This clonotype was seen more than once but under ten times. This rearrangement joins TRBV6-1 to TRBJ2-1; 10 nucleotides agree with TRBD2. V lost 5 bases and J lost 8; bases outside the gene matches: 9. The germline CDR1 and CDR2 sequences are MNHNS and SASEGT. The CDR3 extends over 15 amino acids. The CDR3 reads CASSQRGGLGDEQFF. The CDR3 region has the DNA TGTGCCAGCAGTCAGCGGGGGGGCTTAGGGGATGAGCAGTTCTTC.

The chain uses TRBV7-2 and TRBJ2-7; TRBD1 matches 7 bases. CDR3 length: 15 residues. Unmatched junction bases numbered 9, after V lost 2 bases and J lost 5 bases. Germline CDR1 and CDR2: SGHTA and FQGNSA. CDR3 sequence (DNA): TGTGCCAGCAGCTTACCCTCGACAGGGACCAACGAGCAGTACTTC. Translation gives CASSLPSTGTNEQYF.